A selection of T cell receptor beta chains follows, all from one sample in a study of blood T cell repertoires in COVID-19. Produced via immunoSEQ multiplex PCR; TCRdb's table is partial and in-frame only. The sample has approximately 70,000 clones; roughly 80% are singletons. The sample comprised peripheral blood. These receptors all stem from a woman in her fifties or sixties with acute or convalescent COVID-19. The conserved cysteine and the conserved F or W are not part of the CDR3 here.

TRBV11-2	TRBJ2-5	ASSPGVFQETQY
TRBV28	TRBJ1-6	ASSSGGVGSPLH
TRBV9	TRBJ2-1	ASSVESYDPGRNEQF
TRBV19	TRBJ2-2	ASSLGLAGVTGELF
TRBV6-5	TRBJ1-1	ASSPLGTDTEAF
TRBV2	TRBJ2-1	ASSRTSGGYNEQF
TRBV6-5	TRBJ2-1	ASSLRGNSYNEQF
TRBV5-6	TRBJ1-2	ASSPGTYTYWDYGYT
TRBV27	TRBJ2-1	ASSSGGQRNEQF
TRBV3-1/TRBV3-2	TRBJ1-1	ASSQAPVGEAF